What follows are 10 T cell receptor beta chains derived from one specimen sequenced in a study of blood T cell repertoires in COVID-19. Measured with immunoSEQ multiplex PCR; TCRdb has only the in-frame clones, and not every one. The sample carries a few hundred thousand clones, approximately 90% recorded once. The specimen sequenced was PBMCs or T cells enriched from blood (not recorded which). These receptors were obtained from a young man who had recovered from COVID-19.

The chain uses TRBV7-9 and TRBJ2-5; 8 nucleotides align to TRBD1. The CDR3 is 14 amino acids. Germline values: CDR1 SEHNR, CDR2 FQNEAQ (reference sequence). With V trimmed by 4 bases and J by 4 bases, 5 bases remained unmatched. The DNA for the CDR3 is TGTGCCAGCAGCTCGGACAGGGACCGAGAGACCCAGTACTTC. Translated, it gives CASSSDRDRETQYF.

The rearrangement uses TRBV4-1 and TRBJ1-5; 8 bases are shared with TRBD1. Germline CDR1 MGHRA, CDR2 YSYEKL. Unmatched junction bases numbered 4, after V lost 1 base and J lost 2 bases. The CDR3 is made up of 16 amino acids. CDR3 region: CASSQGPGQGNQPQHF. The CDR3, as DNA: TGCGCCAGCAGCCAAGGCCCGGGACAGGGCAATCAGCCCCAGCATTTT.

The chain has TRBV14 and TRBJ2-7, with no clear D. The germline V gene has CDR1 SGHDN and CDR2 FVKESK. V was pared by 0 bases and J by 2 bases, with 8 bases between. CDR3 length: 14 amino acids. The CDR3 region is CASSQDAVPYEQYF. Written as DNA, the CDR3 is TGTGCCAGCAGCCAAGACGCGGTTCCCTACGAGCAGTACTTC.

The rearrangement joins TRBV7-2 to TRBJ2-1, with 7 bases fitting TRBD2. Looked up from germline, CDR1 is SGHTA and CDR2 is FQGNSA. The CDR3 spans 15 residues. Trimming removed 3 bases from V and 4 bases from J; junction bases left unmatched: 6. The CDR3 sequence: CASSFSGVGYNEQFF. In nucleotides, the CDR3 is TGTGCCAGCAGCTTCAGCGGGGTTGGGTACAATGAGCAGTTCTTC.

The chain couples TRBV27 to TRBJ2-7, with 9 bases lining up with TRBD2. The ends lost 6 bases at V and 6 bases at J; junction bases unmatched: 9. Germline loops: CDR1 MNHEY, CDR2 SMNVEV (reference sequence). The CDR3 covers 14 residues. The CDR3 DNA reads TGTGCCAGCAGATCCAGGCGGGAGGGGGGCGAGCAGTACTTC. This sequence encodes CASRSRREGGEQYF.

J is TRBJ2-7 and V is TRBV9; TRBD2 agrees at 8 bases. V shed 3 bases and J 6 bases; nucleotides not matched to a gene: 8. Germline CDR1 is SGDLS and CDR2 is YYNGEE. The CDR3 is made up of 14 amino acids. The CDR3 nucleotides are TGTGCCAGCAGCGCCCGGGAGGGTCGGTTCGAGCAGTACTTC. Protein sequence: CASSAREGRFEQYF.

The chain is built from TRBV3-1 (or the pseudogene TRBV3-2) and TRBJ2-3; perhaps TRBD1 as D (6 bases). V lost 4 bases to trimming and J lost 1 base, with 15 bases between them. Germline V gene sequence: CDR1 LGHDT, CDR2 YNNKEL (reference sequence). CDR3 size: 16 residues. As DNA, the CDR3 is TGTGCCAGCAGCCGAACAGGGATGGGTGGCACAGATACGCAGTATTTT. Amino acids: CASSRTGMGGTDTQYF.

The V call is TRBV3-1 (or the pseudogene TRBV3-2), the J call TRBJ2-7; D gene uncertain. The CDR3 extends over 12 amino acids. Trimming removed 4 bases from V and 6 bases from J, with 10 bases in between. Germline values: CDR1 LGHDT, CDR2 YNNKEL (reference sequence). CDR3 DNA sequence: TGTGCCAGCAGCCGCACCCCTACCGAGCAGTACTTC. This sequence encodes CASSRTPTEQYF.

The chain links TRBV5-6 to TRBJ1-4; D is undetermined. CDR1 SGHDT and CDR2 YYEEEE come from the germline V gene. This CDR3 region has 14 residues. With 1 base removed from V and 4 bases from J, the gap between germline ends came to 8 bases. CDR3 nucleotides: TGTGCCAGCAGCTTGAGGAGTTATAATGAAAAACTGTTTTTT. Protein sequence: CASSLRSYNEKLFF. The whole variable domain, filled in from reference TRBV5-6 and TRBJ1-4, reads DAGVTQSPTHLIKTRGQQVTLRCSPKSGHDTVSWYQQALGQGPQFIFQYYEEEERQRGNFPDRFSGHQFPNYSSELNVNALLLGDSALYLCASSLRSYNEKLFFGSGTQLSVL.

This chain uses TRBV10-3 with TRBJ1-6; 8 bases are shared with TRBD1. This CDR3 contains 15 residues. Losses at the gene ends were 5 bases for V and 8 bases for J; bases not matched to a gene: 8. Germline values: CDR1 ENHRY, CDR2 SYGVKD. The CDR3 DNA is TGTGCCATCAGTCCTTTTGACAGGGGAGATTCACCCCTCCACTTT. This gives the protein CAISPFDRGDSPLHF.